The subject of this entry is one T cell receptor beta chain. Its antigen is currently not known. No base qualities exist here, and no much larger clone lies one base off it. Genomic DNA was used as template for profiling of TCR beta VDJ combinations and CDR3 sequences. An Illumina HiSeq 2000 was the platform used for TCR repertoire sequencing. The authors processed their data as follows. TRBV/TRBJ rearrangement plots, CDR3 size and DJ length profiles, and Simpson's diversity index were used to evaluate the repertoires. Whichever DNA sequence was most abundant in the deep sequencing data was defined as the immunodominant clone. CDR3 amino acid sequences were screened for sharing across subjects and were compared with published repertoires and the VDJdb database. TCRdb reprocessed the public reads (quality trimming at Q25 with fastp, clone calling with MiXCR) and kept in-frame beta chains. When rows share a CDR3 protein, they turn into one entry using the most common DNA and genes. The authors' filters were not applied to this entry. Present in this sample are 95,000 to 120,000 distinct CDR3 sequences, less than 65% of which were seen just once. Together, the top ten hold roughly 30% of the sample.

These data come from a study of CD8+CD57+ T cells in acquired aplastic anemia (dated by TCRdb to the late 2010s). For the wider study: DNA extracted from sorted CD4+ and CD8+ cells had a mean of around 3.3 ug, with a range of about 0.18 to 27.4 ug. An average of roughly 10 million reads for CD4+ cells and around 11 million reads for CD8+ cells was obtained from healthy donor samples. Overall study results and their limits: Between patients and healthy controls, no significant difference in CD8+ Simpson's diversity was found (P=0.060). Although 25 to 30 CD8+ CDR3 sequences were shared by patients and controls, these sequences appeared highly expressed in patients and within the immunodominant clones of patients.

The study deep-sequenced TCR repertoires of sorted CD4+ and CD8+ blood T cells from severe aplastic anemia patients and healthy subjects. Ficoll-Paque density gradient centrifugation was used to isolate peripheral blood mononuclear cells. Before DNA extraction, CD4+ and CD8+ T cells were sorted with FACS or magnetic beads. CDR1 and CDR2 are read off the germline V gene as MGHDK and SYGVNS. V is trimmed back by 3 bases and J by 3 bases, and the junction contains 7 bases that no gene match accounts for. The CDR3, cysteine through phenylalanine, is 17 amino acids long. Of the read, only the CDR3 DNA is kept; its 51 bases are in frame from base 1.

This TCR derives from a human donor in good health, serving as a control. The sample comprised sorted CD4+, CD8+, or CD8+CD57+ T cells (not recorded which) from PBMCs. The sequence joins TRBV25-1 to TRBJ2-7; 14 nucleotides in the junction match TRBD2. The CDR3 region: CASSELGTSGSGYEQYF. The nucleotide sequence reads as follows: TGTGCCAGCAGTGAGTTAGGGACTAGCGGGAGTGGCTACGAGCAGTACTTC.